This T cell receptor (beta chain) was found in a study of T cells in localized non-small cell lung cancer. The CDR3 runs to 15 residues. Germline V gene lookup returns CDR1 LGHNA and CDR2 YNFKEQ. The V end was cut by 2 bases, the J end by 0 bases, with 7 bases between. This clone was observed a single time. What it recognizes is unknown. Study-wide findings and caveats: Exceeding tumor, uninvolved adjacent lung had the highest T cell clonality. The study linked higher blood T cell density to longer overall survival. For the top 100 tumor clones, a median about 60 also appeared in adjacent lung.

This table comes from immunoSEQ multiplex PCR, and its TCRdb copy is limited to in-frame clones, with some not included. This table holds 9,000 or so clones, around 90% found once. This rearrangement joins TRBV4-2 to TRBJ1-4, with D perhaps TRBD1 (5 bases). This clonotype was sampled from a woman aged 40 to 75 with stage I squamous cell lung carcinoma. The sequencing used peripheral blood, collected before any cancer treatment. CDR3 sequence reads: CASSQPGATNEKLFF. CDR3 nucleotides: TGTGCCAGCAGCCAACCGGGGGCAACTAATGAAAAACTGTTTTTT.